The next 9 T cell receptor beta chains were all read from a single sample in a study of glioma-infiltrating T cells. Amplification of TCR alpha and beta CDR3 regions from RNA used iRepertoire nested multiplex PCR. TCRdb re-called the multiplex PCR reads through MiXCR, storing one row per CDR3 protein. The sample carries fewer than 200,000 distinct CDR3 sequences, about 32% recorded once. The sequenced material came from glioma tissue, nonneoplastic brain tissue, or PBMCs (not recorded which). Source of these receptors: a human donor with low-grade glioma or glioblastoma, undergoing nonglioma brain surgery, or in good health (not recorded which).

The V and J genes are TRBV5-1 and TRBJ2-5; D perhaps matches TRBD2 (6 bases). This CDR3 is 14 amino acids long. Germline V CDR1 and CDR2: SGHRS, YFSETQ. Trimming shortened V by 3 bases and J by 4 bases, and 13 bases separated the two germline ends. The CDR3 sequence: CASSSGLGGETQYF. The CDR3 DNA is TGCGCCAGCAGCTCCGGTCTGGGGGGAGAGACCCAGTACTTC.

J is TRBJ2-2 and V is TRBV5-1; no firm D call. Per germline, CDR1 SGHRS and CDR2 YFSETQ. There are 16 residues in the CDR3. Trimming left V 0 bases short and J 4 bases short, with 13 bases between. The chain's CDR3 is CASSLAQMTSTGELFF. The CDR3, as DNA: TGCGCCAGCAGCTTGGCACAGATGACAAGCACCGGGGAGCTGTTTTTT.

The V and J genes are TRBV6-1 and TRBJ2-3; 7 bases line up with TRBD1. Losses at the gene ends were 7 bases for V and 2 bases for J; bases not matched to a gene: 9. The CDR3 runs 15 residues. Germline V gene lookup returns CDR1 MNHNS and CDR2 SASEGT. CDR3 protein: CASISRDSATDTQYF. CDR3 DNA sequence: TGTGCCAGCATCTCCCGGGACAGCGCCACAGATACGCAGTATTTT.

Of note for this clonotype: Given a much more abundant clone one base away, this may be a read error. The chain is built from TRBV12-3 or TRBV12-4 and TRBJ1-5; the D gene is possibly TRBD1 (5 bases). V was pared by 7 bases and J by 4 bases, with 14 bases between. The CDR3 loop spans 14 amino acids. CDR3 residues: CASTKWEGNQPQHF. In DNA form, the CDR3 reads TGTGCCAGCACCAAATGGGAGGGGAATCAGCCCCAGCATTTT.

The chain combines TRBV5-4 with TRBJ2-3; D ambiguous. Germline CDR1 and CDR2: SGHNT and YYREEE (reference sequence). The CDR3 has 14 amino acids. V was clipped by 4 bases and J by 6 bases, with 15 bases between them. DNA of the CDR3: TGTGCCAGCAGCCCGACTCCCCCACCGGATACGCAGTATTTT. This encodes CASSPTPPPDTQYF.

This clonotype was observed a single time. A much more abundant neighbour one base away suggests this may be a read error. Here the CDR3 reads CASGQDLDTEQFF. CDR3 DNA: TGTGCCAGCGGCCAAGATCTAGATACTGAGCAGTTCTTC. The rearrangement links TRBV4-2 to TRBJ2-1, with D unresolved. Per the germline V gene, CDR1 is LGHNA and CDR2 is YNFKEQ. This CDR3 region has 13 residues.

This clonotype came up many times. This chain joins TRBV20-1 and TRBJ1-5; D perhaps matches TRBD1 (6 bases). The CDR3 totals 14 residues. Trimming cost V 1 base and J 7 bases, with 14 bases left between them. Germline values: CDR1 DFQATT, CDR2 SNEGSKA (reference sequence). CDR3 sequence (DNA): TGCAGTGCTAGAGCTGACACGGGGGGCCAGCCCCAGCATTTT. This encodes CSARADTGGQPQHF.

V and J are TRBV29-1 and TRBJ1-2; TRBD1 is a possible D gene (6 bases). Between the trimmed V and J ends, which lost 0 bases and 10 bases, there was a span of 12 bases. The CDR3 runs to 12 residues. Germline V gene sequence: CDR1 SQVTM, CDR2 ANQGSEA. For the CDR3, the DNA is TGCAGCGTTGAAGAGACAGGAAATGTCTACACCTTC. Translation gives CSVEETGNVYTF.

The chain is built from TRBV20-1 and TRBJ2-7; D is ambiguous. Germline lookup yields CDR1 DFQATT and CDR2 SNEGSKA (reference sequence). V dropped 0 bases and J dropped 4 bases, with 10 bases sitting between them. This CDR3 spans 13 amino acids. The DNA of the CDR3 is TGCAGTGCTAGAGAAAGGACGGATTACGAGCAGTACTTC. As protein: CSARERTDYEQYF.